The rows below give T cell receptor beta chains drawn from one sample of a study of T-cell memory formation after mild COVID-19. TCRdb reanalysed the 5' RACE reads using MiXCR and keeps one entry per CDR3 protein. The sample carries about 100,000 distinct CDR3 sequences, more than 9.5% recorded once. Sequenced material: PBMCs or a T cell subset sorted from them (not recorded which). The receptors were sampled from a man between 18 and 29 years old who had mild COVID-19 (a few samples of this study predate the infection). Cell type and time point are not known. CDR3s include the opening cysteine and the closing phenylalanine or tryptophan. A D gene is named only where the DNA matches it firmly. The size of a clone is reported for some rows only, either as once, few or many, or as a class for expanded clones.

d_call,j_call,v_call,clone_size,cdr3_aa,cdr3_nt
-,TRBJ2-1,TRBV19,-,CASSTAGWSSEQFF,TGTGCCAGCTCAACGGCGGGTTGGAGTAGTGAGCAGTTCTTC
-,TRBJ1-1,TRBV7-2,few,CASSLDRFEAFF,TGTGCCAGCAGCCTTGACAGGTTTGAAGCTTTCTTT
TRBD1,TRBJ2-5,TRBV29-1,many,CSVEKQGYQETQYF,TGCAGCGTTGAAAAACAGGGGTACCAAGAGACCCAGTACTTC
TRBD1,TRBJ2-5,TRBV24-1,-,CATSDYDRGRETQYF,TGTGCCACCAGTGATTATGACAGGGGGAGGGAGACCCAGTACTTC
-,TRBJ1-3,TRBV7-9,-,CASILPRDTIYF,TGTGCCAGCATCTTACCGCGGGACACCATATATTTT
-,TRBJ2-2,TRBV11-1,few,CASSLVGALNTGELFF,TGTGCCAGCAGCTTAGTGGGGGCCCTGAACACCGGGGAGCTGTTTTTT
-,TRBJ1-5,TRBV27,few,CASSLYPHGNQPQHF,TGTGCCAGCAGTTTATACCCACACGGCAATCAGCCCCAGCATTTT
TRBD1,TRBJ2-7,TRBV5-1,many,CASSSGGEQYF,TGCGCCAGCAGCTCAGGGGGCGAGCAGTACTTC
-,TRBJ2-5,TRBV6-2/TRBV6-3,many,CAATGADGTQYF,TGTGCCGCCACCGGGGCCGACGGGACCCAGTACTTC
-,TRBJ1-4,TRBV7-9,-,CASSLVQEGGEKLFF,TGTGCCAGCAGCTTAGTACAGGAAGGGGGTGAAAAACTGTTTTTT
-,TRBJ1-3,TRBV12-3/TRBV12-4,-,CASSLAPLGGRPGNTIYF,TGTGCCAGCAGTTTAGCCCCCCTGGGGGGTCGGCCTGGAAACACCATATATTTT
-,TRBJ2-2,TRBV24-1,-,CATSDRAGTGELFF,TGTGCCACCAGTGACAGGGCGGGCACCGGGGAGCTGTTTTTT
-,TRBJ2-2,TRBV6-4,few,CASSEGATGELFF,TGTGCCAGCAGTGAGGGGGCCACCGGGGAGCTGTTTTTT
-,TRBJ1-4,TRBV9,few,CASSVDGEPEKLFF,TGTGCCAGCAGCGTAGACGGAGAGCCTGAAAAACTGTTTTTT
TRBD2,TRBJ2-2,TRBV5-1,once,CASSLALASGELFF,TGCGCCAGCAGCTTGGCACTAGCGTCCGGGGAGCTGTTTTTT
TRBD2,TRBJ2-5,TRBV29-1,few,CSARSGGARETQYF,TGCAGCGCGAGGAGCGGGGGGGCTCGGGAGACCCAGTACTTC
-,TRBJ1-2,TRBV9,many,CASSADTGPNYGYTF,TGTGCCAGCAGCGCCGACACAGGGCCCAACTATGGCTACACCTTC
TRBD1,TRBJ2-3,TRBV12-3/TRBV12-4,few,CASSGTGETSDTQYF,TGTGCCAGCAGTGGGACAGGAGAAACGTCAGATACGCAGTATTTT
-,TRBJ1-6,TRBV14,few,CASSRGRYNSPLHF,TGTGCCAGCAGCCGGGGCAGGTATAATTCACCCCTCCACTTT
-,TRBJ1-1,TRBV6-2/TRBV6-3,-,CASSSSRTTEAFF,TGTGCCAGCAGTTCCTCACGGACCACTGAAGCTTTCTTT
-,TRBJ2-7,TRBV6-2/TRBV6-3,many,CASSYLGPISYEQYF,TGTGCCAGCAGTTACCTTGGACCGATTTCCTACGAGCAGTACTTC
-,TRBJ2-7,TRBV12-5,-,CASGPHGRGYEQYF,TGTGCTAGTGGCCCCCACGGCAGGGGATACGAGCAGTACTTC
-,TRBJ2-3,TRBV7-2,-,CASNSFVGKTDTQYF,TGTGCCAGCAACAGCTTCGTAGGGAAAACAGATACGCAGTATTTT
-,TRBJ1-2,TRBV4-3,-,CASSQERSGAYGYTF,TGCGCCAGCAGCCAAGAGAGGTCAGGGGCCTATGGCTACACCTTC
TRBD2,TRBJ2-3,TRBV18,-,CASSPLHRPGGADTQYF,TGTGCCAGCTCACCGCTCCATAGGCCTGGGGGGGCAGATACGCAGTATTTT
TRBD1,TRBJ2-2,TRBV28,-,CASRKNPGQAYTGELFF,TGTGCCAGCAGAAAGAATCCGGGACAGGCTTACACCGGGGAGCTGTTTTTT
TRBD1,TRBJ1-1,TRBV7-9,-,CASSWGQGANTEAFF,TGTGCCAGCAGCTGGGGACAGGGGGCGAACACTGAAGCTTTCTTT
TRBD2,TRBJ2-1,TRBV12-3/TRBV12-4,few,CASALAGGLEQFF,TGTGCCAGCGCGCTAGCGGGGGGGCTTGAGCAGTTCTTC
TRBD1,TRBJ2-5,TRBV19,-,CASSPYRGLEETQYF,TGTGCCAGTAGTCCCTACAGGGGGCTGGAGGAGACCCAGTACTTC
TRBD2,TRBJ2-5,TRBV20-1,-,CSARETSGEWETQYF,TGCAGTGCTAGAGAGACTAGCGGGGAGTGGGAGACCCAGTACTTC
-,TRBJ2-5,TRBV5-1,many,CASSWRQIQETQYF,TGCGCCAGCAGCTGGAGACAGATCCAAGAGACCCAGTACTTC
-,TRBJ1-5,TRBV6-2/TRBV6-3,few,CASSSITGYNQPQHF,TGTGCCAGCAGTTCCATCACAGGATACAATCAGCCCCAGCATTTT
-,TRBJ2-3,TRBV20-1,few,CSARGGHPDTQYF,TGCAGTGCTAGGGGCGGGCATCCAGATACGCAGTATTTT
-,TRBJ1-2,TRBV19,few,CASLTGPGYGYTF,TGTGCCAGCTTGACGGGACCGGGCTATGGCTACACCTTC
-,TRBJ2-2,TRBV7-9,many,CASSQGAQELFF,TGTGCCAGCAGTCAAGGGGCACAGGAGCTGTTTTTT
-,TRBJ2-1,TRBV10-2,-,CASRTDSSYNEQFF,TGCGCCAGCAGGACAGACAGCTCCTACAATGAGCAGTTCTTC
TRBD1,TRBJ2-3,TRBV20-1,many,CSAKGQGDADTQYF,TGCAGTGCTAAGGGACAGGGAGATGCAGATACGCAGTATTTT
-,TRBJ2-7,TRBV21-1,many,CASSKDEGSYEQYF,TGTGCCAGCAGCAAGGACGAGGGCTCCTACGAGCAGTACTTC
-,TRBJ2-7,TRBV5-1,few,CASSLGRGLSSYEQYF,TGCGCCAGCAGCTTGGGCCGGGGGCTGAGCTCCTACGAGCAGTACTTC
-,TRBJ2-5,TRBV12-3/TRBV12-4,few,CASSLFPAGEETQYF,TGTGCCAGCAGTTTATTTCCGGCAGGGGAGGAGACCCAGTACTTC
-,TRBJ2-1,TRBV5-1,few,CASSSTDSIYNEQFF,TGCGCCAGCAGCTCCACTGACAGCATCTACAATGAGCAGTTCTTC
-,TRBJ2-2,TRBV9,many,CASSVAKGNTGELFF,TGTGCCAGCAGCGTAGCCAAGGGGAACACCGGGGAGCTGTTTTTT
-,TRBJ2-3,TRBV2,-,CASNPWVAYRTDTQYF,TGTGCCAGCAACCCCTGGGTGGCGTACCGCACGGATACGCAGTATTTT
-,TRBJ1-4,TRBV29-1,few,CSAPSGEKLFF,TGCAGCGCCCCCTCTGGAGAAAAACTGTTTTTT
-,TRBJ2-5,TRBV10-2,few,CASSEADYQETQYF,TGCGCCAGCAGTGAGGCGGACTATCAAGAGACCCAGTACTTC